Below, 30 T cell receptor beta chains from the same sample are listed, as sequenced in a study of CD8 T cells in Susac syndrome. RNA totalling roughly 0.45 to 1 ug underwent reverse transcription with random hexamers. TCRdb passed the immunoSEQ multiplex PCR reads through MiXCR, listing each CDR3 protein once. The data hold approximately 230,000 distinct CDR3 sequences, with 90% to 95% observed a single time. The sample consisted of CD4+ T cells from PBMCs. These receptors all come from a human donor with multiple sclerosis.

As DNA, the CDR3 is TGCAGTGCTAGGATGGGGGCTAGTGGCACAGATACGCAGTATTTT. It codes for CSARMGASGTDTQYF. The V gene is TRBV20-1, the J gene TRBJ2-3; the D gene is possibly TRBD1 (6 bases). Per germline, CDR1 DFQATT and CDR2 SNEGSKA (reference sequence). The CDR3 extends over 15 amino acids. V was shortened by 3 bases and J by 1 base, with 14 bases between the two germline ends.

The chain couples TRBV3-1 to TRBJ1-4; D is possibly TRBD1 (5 bases). Germline assignment: CDR1 LGHDT and CDR2 YNNKEL (reference sequence). The CDR3 runs to 16 residues. Between the trimmed V and J ends, which lost 4 bases and 3 bases, there was a span of 15 bases. The CDR3: CASSPGLGLANEKLFF. The CDR3, as DNA: TGTGCCAGCAGCCCAGGATTGGGGCTTGCTAATGAAAAACTGTTTTTT. The full variable domain, in which reference TRBV3-1 and TRBJ1-4 provide the parts outside the CDR3, is DTAVSQTPKYLVTQMGNDKSIKCEQNLGHDTMYWYKQDSKKFLKIMFSYNNKELIINETVPNRFSPKSPDKAHLNLHINSLELGDSAVYFCASSPGLGLANEKLFFGSGTQLSVL.

This clonotype appeared once. The chain recombines TRBV7-9 with TRBJ2-4, with 7 bases lining up with TRBD1. J gave up 8 bases and V 5 bases, and 6 bases lay outside the gene matches. The CDR3 totals 13 residues. Germline V gene data show CDR1 as SEHNR and CDR2 as FQNEAQ (reference sequence). Here the CDR3 DNA reads TGTGCCAGCAGCATCAACAGGGGATACATTCAGTACTTC. As protein: CASSINRGYIQYF.

This clonotype was seen only once. The rearrangement links TRBV18 to TRBJ2-5; D possibly corresponds to TRBD1 (6 bases). The CDR3 sequence is 20 residues long. The germline gives CDR1 KGHSH, CDR2 LQKENI. V dropped 0 bases and J dropped 4 bases, with 27 bases sitting between them. CDR3 nucleotide sequence: TGTGCCAGCTCACCACCCGTCGGACAGCAAAATCCTAGTGGAGGAGAGACCCAGTACTTC. Translation: CASSPPVGQQNPSGGETQYF.

The chain uses TRBV2 and TRBJ1-1; D call uncertain. Between the trimmed V and J ends, which lost 8 bases and 5 bases, there was a span of 15 bases. This CDR3 is 13 amino acids long. CDR1 SNHLY and CDR2 FYNNEI come from the germline V gene. The CDR3 DNA follows: TGTGCCAGCCAAGCGAAAGAGGGAACTGAAGCTTTCTTT. It yields the protein CASQAKEGTEAFF. The full variable domain, in which reference TRBV2 and TRBJ1-1 provide the parts outside the CDR3, is EPEVTQTPSHQVTQMGQEVILRCVPISNHLYFYWYRQILGQKVEFLVSFYNNEISEKSEIFDDQFSVERPDGSNFTLKIRSTKLEDSAMYFCASQAKEGTEAFFGQGTRLTVV.

The chain links TRBV20-1 to TRBJ2-5, with D perhaps TRBD2 (5 bases). The CDR3 loop spans 12 amino acids. The germline V gene has CDR1 DFQATT and CDR2 SNEGSKA (reference sequence). Trimming removed 4 bases from V and 3 bases from J, with 9 bases in between. CDR3 in amino acids: CSANTREETQYF. For the CDR3, the DNA is TGCAGTGCTAATACTAGGGAAGAGACCCAGTACTTC.

In its sample, this clonotype was seen once. Written as DNA, the CDR3 is TGCGCCAGCAGCCCCCGGGACAGGTCCTCCACAGATACGCAGTATTTT. Its protein product is CASSPRDRSSTDTQYF. The V gene is TRBV5-1, the J gene TRBJ2-3; 8 bases map to TRBD1. Unmatched junction bases numbered 9, after V lost 4 bases and J lost 2 bases. Germline lookup yields CDR1 SGHRS and CDR2 YFSETQ. The CDR3 has 16 residues.

V is TRBV30 and J is TRBJ2-3, with D hard to call. V lost 3 bases and J lost 4, with 14 bases in between. Germline values: CDR1 GTSNPN, CDR2 SVGIG (reference sequence). The CDR3 has 14 amino acids. The chain's CDR3 is CAWRGMTSADTQYF. For the CDR3, the DNA is TGTGCCTGGAGGGGGATGACCTCCGCAGATACGCAGTATTTT.

The rearrangement joins TRBV20-1 to TRBJ2-5, with D possibly TRBD2 on 6 matching bases. Germline values: CDR1 DFQATT, CDR2 SNEGSKA (reference sequence). The CDR3 is made up of 13 amino acids. V lost 3 bases and J lost 6, with 14 bases in between. CDR3 protein: CSASGLNVQTQYF. In DNA form, the CDR3 reads TGCAGTGCTAGCGGACTAAACGTACAGACCCAGTACTTC.

This clonotype was counted only a few times. The chain recombines TRBV27 with TRBJ2-7, with D tentatively TRBD1 (6 bases). This CDR3 contains 14 residues. Trimming pared 7 bases from V and 1 base from J, leaving 14 bases between. The V gene's germline CDR1 is MNHEY and CDR2 SMNVEV (reference sequence). The CDR3 protein is CASNSGGRSYEQYF. The CDR3 bases are TGTGCCAGCAATTCTGGGGGCAGGTCCTACGAGCAGTACTTC.

This chain uses TRBV20-1 with TRBJ2-3; TRBD1 matches 10 bases. The V and J ends lost 6 bases and 4 bases, in that order; junction bases with no gene match: 10. Per the germline V gene, CDR1 is DFQATT and CDR2 is SNEGSKA (reference sequence). CDR3 size: 15 residues. In DNA form, the CDR3 reads TGCAGTGCCAAGCGGTGGGACAGGGGATCAGATACGCAGTATTTT. It codes for CSAKRWDRGSDTQYF.

This rearrangement joins TRBV7-6 to TRBJ2-6; D is unclear. Germline-derived CDR1 and CDR2 are SGHVS and FNYEAQ. The V end was cut by 5 bases, the J end by 4 bases, with 15 bases between. This CDR3 has 16 residues. DNA of the CDR3: TGTGCCAGCAGCCCCTACCCAAAAGGGGGGGCCAACGTCCTGACTTTC. It translates to CASSPYPKGGANVLTF.

This sequence joins TRBV20-1 and TRBJ2-1; 13 bases agree with TRBD2. Trimming removed 1 base from V and 2 bases from J; junction bases left unmatched: 8. This CDR3 comprises 18 residues. Germline V lookup: CDR1 DFQATT, CDR2 SNEGSKA (reference sequence). The CDR3 nucleotides read TGCAGTGCTAGAGCTCACATCGGACTAGCGGGAGCCTACAATGAGCAGTTCTTC. Translation gives CSARAHIGLAGAYNEQFF.

The V and J genes are TRBV7-9 and TRBJ1-5; D remains ambiguous. The CDR3 is 11 amino acids. Germline V gene data show CDR1 as SEHNR and CDR2 as FQNEAQ (reference sequence). Trimming took off 7 bases at V and 11 bases at J, with 12 bases between the two ends. The CDR3 loop reads CASISNGAQHF. The DNA for the CDR3 is TGTGCCAGCATCTCCAACGGGGCCCAGCATTTT.

The gene calls are TRBV6-5 and TRBJ1-1, with D tentatively TRBD1 (5 bases). CDR1 and CDR2 (germline): MNHEY, SVGAGI. The CDR3 loop spans 15 amino acids. V gave up 6 bases and J gave up 4 bases, with 18 bases separating them. The CDR3 DNA reads as TGTGCCAGCAGCCACCATTTGGGACCTGGCACTGAAGCTTTCTTT. It translates to CASSHHLGPGTEAFF.

The genes are TRBV7-6 and TRBJ2-1; tentatively, D is TRBD1 or TRBD2 (5 bases each). The germline gives CDR1 SGHVS, CDR2 FNYEAQ. The CDR3 covers 16 residues. V lost 6 bases to trimming and J lost 5 bases, with 20 bases between them. The CDR3 DNA is TGTGCCAGCAGGGAAAGCACGGGGCCAACGAACAATGAGCAGTTCTTC. Its protein product is CASRESTGPTNNEQFF.

This clonotype was seen more than once but under ten times. This sequence joins TRBV19 and TRBJ1-5; no firm D call. V was cut by 4 bases and J by 6 bases, with 10 bases left in between. The CDR3 is 13 amino acids. CDR1 is LNHDA, CDR2 SQIVND, per germline (reference sequence). The CDR3 DNA is TGTGCCAGTAGTACCTGGTCAGGTCAGCCCCAGCATTTT. Its protein is CASSTWSGQPQHF.

In DNA form, the CDR3 reads TGTGCCAGTAGTATAGAATCGAGCGTGGTCGAAAACATTCAGTACTTC. Translated: CASSIESSVVENIQYF. The rearrangement uses TRBV19 and TRBJ2-4; D is uncertain. The ends were cut back, 0 bases at V and 5 bases at J, with 14 bases in the middle. The CDR3 loop spans 16 amino acids. Germline CDR1 and CDR2: LNHDA and SQIVND (reference sequence).

This chain joins TRBV5-1 and TRBJ2-5, with 11 bases matching TRBD2. CDR3 length: 16 residues. Looked up from germline, CDR1 is SGHRS and CDR2 is YFSETQ. V shed 4 bases and J 2 bases; nucleotides not matched to a gene: 7. The CDR3: CASSPRTSGLQETQYF. In DNA form, the CDR3 reads TGCGCCAGCAGCCCTCGGACTAGCGGGTTACAAGAGACCCAGTACTTC. The full variable domain, rest sourced from reference TRBV5-1 and TRBJ2-5, is KAGVTQTPRYLIKTRGQQVTLSCSPISGHRSVSWYQQTPGQGLQFLFEYFSETQRNKGNFPGRFSGRQFSNSRSEMNVSTLELGDSALYLCASSPRTSGLQETQYFGPGTRLLVL.

The rearrangement joins TRBV10-3 to TRBJ2-2; D is ambiguous. The CDR3 spans 14 residues. The V gene lost 9 bases and the J gene lost 7 bases, with 18 bases spanning the gap. Germline V CDR1 and CDR2: ENHRY, SYGVKD. CDR3 residues: CAISRTTLSGELFF. CDR3 DNA: TGTGCCATATCTAGAACTACTCTGAGCGGGGAGCTGTTTTTT.

The gene calls are TRBV27 and TRBJ2-3, with a possible D match to TRBD2 (5 bases). The CDR3 is made up of 14 amino acids. Germline V gene lookup returns CDR1 MNHEY and CDR2 SMNVEV (reference sequence). V lost 6 bases, J lost 6 bases, and 16 bases lay in between. The CDR3 DNA follows: TGTGCCAGCAGACGTGACTTAGCGAGCGATACGCAGTATTTT. This encodes CASRRDLASDTQYF.

The chain is built from TRBV7-2 and TRBJ2-1; D is possibly TRBD1 (5 bases). CDR1 is SGHTA, CDR2 FQGNSA, per germline. Trimming took 1 base from V and 0 from J, leaving 10 bases between them. This CDR3 has 16 residues. The CDR3 DNA reads TGTGCCAGCAGCTTAGGTGCTACAGGCTCCTACAATGAGCAGTTCTTC. Protein: CASSLGATGSYNEQFF.

This chain uses TRBV19 with TRBJ1-1; no definite D call. The germline V and J ends were trimmed by 6 bases and 3 bases, with 11 bases remaining between them. Germline V lookup: CDR1 LNHDA, CDR2 SQIVND (reference sequence). This CDR3 comprises 13 residues. Written as DNA, the CDR3 is TGTGCCAGTAGCCCCCCGCAGCACACTGAAGCTTTCTTT. Amino acid sequence: CASSPPQHTEAFF.

The chain recombines TRBV9 with TRBJ2-1; 9 bases map to TRBD2. Germline-derived CDR1 and CDR2 are SGDLS and YYNGEE. The CDR3 contains 17 residues. V shed 0 bases, J shed 6 bases, and the junction held 10 bases outside the gene matches. The CDR3 DNA is TGTGCCAGCAGCGTAGATTCCGCTAGCGGGATTCGCAATGAGCAGTTCTTC. This translates into CASSVDSASGIRNEQFF.

The gene calls are TRBV20-1 and TRBJ2-3; a weak D match, TRBD1 (5 bases). This CDR3 has 16 residues. Trimming removed 5 bases at V and 2 bases at J, with 20 bases between. The V gene's germline CDR1 is DFQATT and CDR2 SNEGSKA (reference sequence). The DNA of the CDR3 is TGCAGTGCTTTTCCCCTCAGGGAACTCTTCACAGATACGCAGTATTTT. This encodes CSAFPLRELFTDTQYF.

This chain connects TRBV14 to TRBJ2-1, with a weak D call TRBD1 (5 bases). V was shortened by 2 bases and J by 6 bases, with 11 bases between the two germline ends. Germline lookup yields CDR1 SGHDN and CDR2 FVKESK. The CDR3 length is 14 residues. CDR3 sequence: CASSQFQGINEQFF. For the CDR3, the DNA is TGTGCCAGCAGCCAATTTCAGGGTATCAATGAGCAGTTCTTC.

Written as DNA, the CDR3 is TGTGCCTGGAGTGTAACCGTCGGATCGGGTGAGCAGTACGTC. Translating gives CAWSVTVGSGEQYV. This chain uses TRBV30 with TRBJ2-7; D gene uncertain. Germline lookup yields CDR1 GTSNPN and CDR2 SVGIG (reference sequence). This CDR3 is built from 14 residues. V was trimmed by 0 bases and J by 7 bases, leaving 16 bases between them.

V gene TRBV28 combines with J gene TRBJ2-3; possibly TRBD2 for D (5 bases). The CDR3 is 15 amino acids. V gave up 5 bases and J gave up 1 base, with 13 bases separating them. Germline loops: CDR1 MDHEN, CDR2 SYDVKM. The CDR3 spells CASSKSGGGTDTQYF. The CDR3 DNA is TGTGCCAGCAGTAAAAGCGGCGGAGGCACAGATACGCAGTATTTT.

The V and J genes are TRBV5-6 and TRBJ1-1; D possibly corresponds to TRBD1 (5 bases). Germline values: CDR1 SGHDT, CDR2 YYEEEE. CDR3 size: 17 residues. V lost 0 bases and J 0 bases, leaving 15 bases between the germline ends. CDR3 sequence reads: CASSLARAVWMNTEAFF. The CDR3 DNA is TGTGCCAGCAGCTTGGCCAGGGCGGTATGGATGAACACTGAAGCTTTCTTT.

In this sample, this clonotype turned up a few times. The chain has TRBV12-3 or TRBV12-4 and TRBJ1-1; no clear D gene. The length of the CDR3 is 15 residues. V lost 0 bases and J lost 0, with 8 bases in between. This CDR3 reads CASSLAAGMNTEAFF. The CDR3 DNA sequence: TGTGCCAGCAGTTTAGCGGCAGGAATGAACACTGAAGCTTTCTTT.